Listed below are T cell receptor beta chains from one sample, sequenced in a study of blood T cells in healthy people across ages. TCRdb re-called the 5' RACE reads with MiXCR, one entry per CDR3 protein. Of 790,000 or so distinct CDR3 sequences detected, roughly 50% appear once; the ten largest clones hold roughly 24%. The specimen sequenced was blood. The receptors derive from a man aged 40-49 years in good health. Each CDR3 is given with its conserved first and last residue.

>TRBV4-2|TRBJ1-2|12
CASSQDSGGYTF
>TRBV20-1|TRBJ2-5|15
CSATSYGGREETQYF
>TRBV19|TRBJ2-1|16
CASRLTGGNEYNEQFF
>TRBV11-2|TRBJ2-7|14
CASSTGWGAWEQYF
>TRBV12-3/TRBV12-4|TRBJ2-7|13
CASTWGPSYEQYF
>TRBV29-1|TRBJ1-1|15
CSVEGGTGADTEAFF
>TRBV6-5|TRBJ2-3|13
CASYTGGTDTQYF
>TRBV6-5|TRBJ1-1|17
CASSFSGGELLNTEAFF
>TRBV5-1|TRBJ2-7|15
CASSLRGEPSYEQYF
>TRBV10-3|TRBJ1-2|14
CAISLGTPADGYTF
>TRBV7-9|TRBJ1-4|15
CASSPRGTLPEKLFF
>TRBV6-1|TRBJ2-3|12
CASSVEVDTQYF
>TRBV12-3/TRBV12-4|TRBJ1-1|13
CASTLNSNTEAFF
>TRBV11-2|TRBJ2-3|16
CASSKDREGLTGTQYF
>TRBV20-1|TRBJ2-3|13
CSARVGGRVTQYF
>TRBV5-1|TRBJ2-7|15
CASSPGLAGVNEQYF
>TRBV20-1|TRBJ1-1|13
CSARHTRNTEAFF
>TRBV20-1|TRBJ2-2|14
CSARGPAGTGELFF
>TRBV11-2|TRBJ2-2|13
CASSLTGSGELFF
>TRBV6-5|TRBJ1-1|15
CASSYLQGSDTEAFF
>TRBV12-3/TRBV12-4|TRBJ1-1|15
CASSLSQGLNTEAFF
>TRBV6-1|TRBJ2-3|15
CVSREDRVGADTQYF
>TRBV3-1|TRBJ1-5|15
CASSQDHGGGQPQHF
>TRBV7-8|TRBJ1-2|16
CASSPSHGQTNYGYTF
>TRBV29-1|TRBJ1-5|13
CSVREGPDQPQHF
>TRBV7-3|TRBJ2-1|15
CASSLGRTSYNEQFF
>TRBV5-6|TRBJ2-5|18
CASSLALDVEGTQETQYF
>TRBV29-1|TRBJ1-2|12
CSVDIQGYGYTF
>TRBV7-2|TRBJ2-1|14
CASSSMGGQETQFF
>TRBV27|TRBJ2-3|16
CASSSSGTGGSDTQYF
>TRBV2|TRBJ2-3|15
CASSRRSSGGDTQYF
>TRBV16|TRBJ1-2|13
CASSQDRGNGYTF
>TRBV4-3|NA|16
CASSQITGTGANEQYF
>TRBV6-4|TRBJ2-3|15
CASTPHRGDTDTQYF
>TRBV28|TRBJ2-7|17
CASSSPPPSASSYEQYF
>TRBV7-2|TRBJ2-7|16
CASSLGGGQKSYERYF
>TRBV7-9|TRBJ2-4|15
CASSLIGGGKNIQYF
>TRBV4-3|TRBJ2-5|17
CASSQDDPGSGHNEQYF
>TRBV6-7|TRBJ2-7|17
CASSPNLRERRSYEQYF
>TRBV13|TRBJ2-1|15
CAGSLGRSWGSEQFF
>TRBV27|TRBJ1-5|15
CASSYQQGGNQPQHF
>TRBV18|TRBJ2-7|13
CASSPDLSYEQYF
>TRBV5-1|TRBJ2-5|14
CASSLGLLQETQYF
>TRBV12-3/TRBV12-4|TRBJ1-6|13
CASSSTSNSPLHF
>TRBV7-6|TRBJ2-4|17
CASSPGLAGVHKNIQYF
>TRBV19|TRBJ1-5|15
CASSPQGLSNQPQHF
>TRBV28|NA|16
CASRGEGAGGLGEQYF
>TRBV27|TRBJ2-7|13
CASSVSSPLEQYF
>TRBV29-1|NA|14
CSVEGTGIDYEQYF
>TRBV28|TRBJ1-1|13
CASSLLGGREAFF
>TRBV11-1|TRBJ2-7|14
CASSFGQGATEQYF
>TRBV27|TRBJ2-1|11
CASRHFNEQFF
>TRBV5-6|NA|14
CASSWGSGSDEQYF
>TRBV7-8|TRBJ2-1|17
CASSRRRPRTGDNEQFF
>TRBV7-2|TRBJ2-7|18
CASSSIFWTSGRAEEQYF
>TRBV29-1|TRBJ2-5|14
CSVSPGEGAETQYF
>TRBV28|NA|15
CASSPSLGRQETQYF